This T cell receptor (beta chain) comes out of a study of cytomegalovirus exposure and HLA in healthy donors. Notes on the study in general: Only CMV serostatus was available as immune exposure information.

CDR1 is SGHTA, CDR2 FQGTGA, per germline. The CDR3 consists of 14 residues. J was trimmed by 6 bases and V by 6 bases; bases with no gene match: 7. Primers for the PCR totalled 60 Vbeta and 13 Jbeta. Data came from immunoSEQ multiplex PCR; TCRdb stores just in-frame clones and leaves some out. The sample records 130,000 or so clones, around 70% being singletons. A note on this clone: Its antigen is as yet unknown.

The gene calls are TRBV7-3 and TRBJ2-2; the match to TRBD2 covers 7 bases. The clonotype was recovered from a male donor in good health and CMV-seronegative. The sample comprised PBMCs. This CDR3 is CASRPGTTPGELFF. CDR3 DNA sequence: TGTGCCAGCAGGCCCGGGACTACCCCCGGGGAGCTGTTTTTT.